Below, 18 T cell receptor beta chains from the same sample are listed, as sequenced in a study of cytomegalovirus exposure and HLA in healthy donors. Generated by immunoSEQ multiplex PCR, the TCRdb table keeps only in-frame clones and is missing some. This table holds about 67,000 clones, 94% found once. The sequenced sample consisted of PBMCs. These receptor sequences come from a woman between 18 and 30 years old in good health and CMV-seronegative.

V is TRBV11-3 and J is TRBJ2-1, with TRBD2 matching 9 bases. This CDR3 spans 17 amino acids. V lost 2 bases, J lost 7 bases, and 12 bases stayed unmatched. CDR1 and CDR2 (germline): SGHNT, YENEEA. The CDR3 sequence is CASSLIPLGAGGNEQFF. The CDR3 DNA sequence: TGTGCCAGCAGCTTAATCCCCCTTGGAGCGGGGGGAAATGAGCAGTTCTTC. Looking up the rest from reference TRBV11-3 and TRBJ2-1 gives the full variable domain: EAGVVQSPRYKIIEKKQPVAFWCNPISGHNTLYWYLQNLGQGPELLIRYENEEAVDDSQLPKDRFSAERLKGVDSTLKIQPAELGDSAVYLCASSLIPLGAGGNEQFFGPGTRLTVL.

The count of this clone is one. V usage is TRBV28 and J usage is TRBJ2-7; D is unclear. CDR1 and CDR2 (germline): MDHEN, SYDVKM. V shed 4 bases and J shed 4 bases, with 8 bases lying between them. The CDR3 is 12 residues long. The CDR3 reads CASSSTKYEQYF. The DNA of the CDR3 is TGTGCCAGCAGTTCCACAAAGTACGAGCAGTACTTC.

This rearrangement joins TRBV15 to TRBJ2-3; tentatively, D is TRBD2 (6 bases). CDR1 and CDR2 from the germline V gene are LNHNV and YYDKDF (reference sequence). The length of the CDR3 is 13 residues. V was shortened by 3 bases and J by 4 bases, with 8 bases between the two germline ends. The CDR3 DNA is TGTGCCACCAGCAGGGGGGGACCAGATACGCAGTATTTT. This translates into CATSRGGPDTQYF.

The rearrangement joins TRBV11-2 to TRBJ2-1, with 8 bases fitting TRBD1. The V gene end was trimmed by 1 base and the J gene end by 7 bases; junction bases not matched to a gene: 6. The CDR3 sequence is 15 residues long. Germline V CDR1 and CDR2: SGHAT, FQNNGV. The CDR3 reads CASSLVRGLLNEQFF. The DNA of the CDR3 is TGTGCCAGCAGCTTAGTCAGGGGGCTATTGAATGAGCAGTTCTTC.

V is TRBV5-8 and J is TRBJ2-3, with 7 bases that match TRBD2. The CDR3 contains 16 residues. Germline CDR1 and CDR2: SGHTS and YDEGEE. Trimming cost V 3 bases and J 0 bases; bases outside gene matches: 7. DNA of the CDR3: TGTGCCAGCAGCTGGATGACTAGCCCTAGCACAGATACGCAGTATTTT. Translated, it gives CASSWMTSPSTDTQYF.

The chain recombines TRBV27 with TRBJ1-1; D remains ambiguous. CDR1 is MNHEY and CDR2 is SMNVEV in the germline V gene (reference sequence). The CDR3 extends over 12 amino acids. Between the trimmed V and J ends, which lost 4 bases and 5 bases, there was a span of 8 bases. CDR3 DNA sequence: TGTGCCAGCAGTTCAAGGAGGACTGAAGCTTTCTTT. Protein sequence: CASSSRRTEAFF.

This chain joins TRBV7-3 and TRBJ2-3; 7 bases align to TRBD2. Germline CDR1 reads SGHTA; CDR2 reads FQGTGA. Trimming removed 3 bases from V and 8 bases from J; junction bases left unmatched: 8. The CDR3 totals 14 residues. The CDR3 here is CASSFGGVIVTQYF. Written as DNA, the CDR3 is TGTGCCAGCAGCTTTGGGGGGGTAATCGTTACGCAGTATTTT. The full variable domain, in which reference TRBV7-3 and TRBJ2-3 provide the parts outside the CDR3, is GAGVSQTPSNKVTEKGKYVELRCDPISGHTALYWYRQSLGQGPEFLIYFQGTGAADDSGLPNDRFFAVRPEGSVSTLKIQRTERGDSAVYLCASSFGGVIVTQYFGPGTRLTVL.

This chain uses TRBV30 with TRBJ1-2, with D maybe TRBD1 (6 bases). The germline V and J ends were trimmed by 1 base and 0 bases, with 12 bases remaining between them. In germline, CDR1 is GTSNPN, CDR2 SVGIG (reference sequence). The CDR3 contains 15 residues. CDR3 amino acids: CAWSGRDTSNYGYTF. DNA for the CDR3: TGTGCCTGGAGTGGTCGGGACACTTCTAACTATGGCTACACCTTC. The variable domain in full, with the rest retrieved from reference TRBV30 and TRBJ1-2, is SQTIHQWPATLVQPVGSPLSLECTVEGTSNPNLYWYRQAAGRGLQLLFYSVGIGQISSEVPQNLSASRPQDRQFILSSKKLLLSDSGFYLCAWSGRDTSNYGYTFGSGTRLTVV.

V gene TRBV14 combines with J gene TRBJ2-7; 9 bases match TRBD1. The J segment lost 5 bases and the V segment lost 6 bases, leaving 11 bases of the junction unmatched. The CDR3 has 15 amino acids. Germline V gene lookup returns CDR1 SGHDN and CDR2 FVKESK. This CDR3 is CASSITGTGIHEQYF. The CDR3 DNA follows: TGTGCCAGCAGTATCACCGGGACAGGGATCCACGAGCAGTACTTC.

V usage is TRBV18 and J usage is TRBJ2-1; D is unresolved. Germline V gene lookup returns CDR1 KGHSH and CDR2 LQKENI. The V gene lost 0 bases and the J gene lost 7 bases, with 7 bases spanning the gap. The CDR3 covers 13 residues. CDR3 sequence (DNA): TGTGCCAGCTCACCACCGACCGGGAATGAGCAGTTCTTC. Its protein product is CASSPPTGNEQFF.

This chain links TRBV6-4 with TRBJ2-3, with TRBD2 as a possible D gene (5 bases). CDR3 length equals 14 residues. Germline-derived CDR1 and CDR2 are MRHNA and SNTAGT. V was shortened by 2 bases and J by 4 bases, with 10 bases between the two germline ends. The CDR3: CASSDLGEPDTQYF. The CDR3 DNA is TGTGCCAGCAGTGACCTTGGGGAGCCAGATACGCAGTATTTT.

V usage is TRBV21-1 and J usage is TRBJ1-1. TRBV21-1 constitutes a pseudogene. CDR3 length equals 11 residues. CDR3 sequence (DNA): TGTGCCAGCAGGGGGGGCACTGAAGCTTTCTTT. As protein: CASRGGTEAFF.

V gene TRBV19 combines with J gene TRBJ2-1; D gene ambiguous. Germline V CDR1 and CDR2: LNHDA, SQIVND (reference sequence). Trimming shortened V by 9 bases and J by 5 bases, and 14 bases separated the two germline ends. The CDR3 runs 13 residues. The CDR3, as DNA: TGTGCCAGCGCTCCAATACGGGACAATGAGCAGTTCTTC. Its protein product is CASAPIRDNEQFF.

This rearrangement joins TRBV5-6 to TRBJ2-6; tentative D call: TRBD1 (5 bases). Germline V gene sequence: CDR1 SGHDT, CDR2 YYEEEE. V lost 2 bases, J lost 2 bases, and 8 bases lay in between. The CDR3 runs 15 residues. The CDR3 DNA reads as TGTGCCAGCAGCTTCATGGGGCCTGGGGCCAACGTCCTGACTTTC. Encoded protein: CASSFMGPGANVLTF.

The chain carries TRBV6-5 and TRBJ1-6; D ambiguous. CDR3 length: 14 amino acids. Trimming removed 6 bases at V and 14 bases at J, with 20 bases between. Germline CDR1 is MNHEY and CDR2 is SVGAGI. CDR3 coding DNA: TGTGCCAGCAGCCTTAGACTACCACCGGCTGCCCTCCACTTT. Encoded protein: CASSLRLPPAALHF.

This clone was detected once. The chain has TRBV25-1 and TRBJ2-5; tentatively, D is TRBD2 (5 bases). The CDR3 contains 16 residues. Germline V lookup: CDR1 MGHDK, CDR2 SYGVNS. V lost 1 base and J 0 bases, leaving 12 bases between the germline ends. The CDR3 DNA reads TGTGCCAGCAGTGAATCGGGGTCGGCAAACCAAGAGACCCAGTACTTC. Protein: CASSESGSANQETQYF. The variable domain in full, completed from reference TRBV25-1 and TRBJ2-5, reads EADIYQTPRYLVIGTGKKITLECSQTMGHDKMYWYQQDPGMELHLIHYSYGVNSTEKGDLSSESTVSRIRTEHFPLTLESARPSHTSQYLCASSESGSANQETQYFGPGTRLLVL.

Only a few counts were recorded for this clone. V is TRBV5-1 and J is TRBJ2-1; the match to TRBD1 covers 11 bases. This CDR3 spans 16 amino acids. Germline-derived CDR1 and CDR2 are SGHRS and YFSETQ. V was pared by 2 bases and J by 10 bases, with 11 bases of the junction left unmatched. DNA of the CDR3: TGCGCCAGCAGCTTACCTTTGGGACAGGGGGGAGAGGAGCAGTTCTTC. Protein sequence: CASSLPLGQGGEEQFF.

The CDR3 DNA reads TGTGCCAGTAGTATCCTCATGACAAGGAGGGATCAGCCCCAGCATTTT. Its protein product is CASSILMTRRDQPQHF. V usage is TRBV19 and J usage is TRBJ1-5; D is undetermined. CDR3 length: 16 residues. The germline V gene encodes CDR1 LNHDA and CDR2 SQIVND (reference sequence). The V and J ends lost 3 bases and 5 bases respectively, with 17 bases between them.